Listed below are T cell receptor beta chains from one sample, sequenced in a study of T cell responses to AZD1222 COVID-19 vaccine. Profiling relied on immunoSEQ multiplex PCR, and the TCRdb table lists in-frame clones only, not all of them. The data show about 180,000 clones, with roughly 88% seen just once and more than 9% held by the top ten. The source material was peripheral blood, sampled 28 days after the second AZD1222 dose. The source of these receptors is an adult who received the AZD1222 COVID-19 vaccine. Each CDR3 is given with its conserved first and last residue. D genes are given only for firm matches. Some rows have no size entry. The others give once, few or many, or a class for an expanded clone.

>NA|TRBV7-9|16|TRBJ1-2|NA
TGTGCCAGCAGCTACGGACGGTCCCCCCCTAACTATGGCTACACCTTC
CASSYGRSPPNYGYTF
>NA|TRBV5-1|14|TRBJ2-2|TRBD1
TGCGCCAGCAGACAGGGGTGGAACACCGGGGAGCTGTTTTTT
CASRQGWNTGELFF
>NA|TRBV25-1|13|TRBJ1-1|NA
TGTGCCAGCAGTGAATACCGGAACACTGAAGCTTTCTTT
CASSEYRNTEAFF
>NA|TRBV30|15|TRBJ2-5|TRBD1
TGTGCCTGGAGTGTACCCCAACAGGGGAAAGAGACCCAGTACTTC
CAWSVPQQGKETQYF
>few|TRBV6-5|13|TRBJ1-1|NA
TGTGCCAGCAGTTCGTGGCTGAACACTGAAGCTTTCTTT
CASSSWLNTEAFF
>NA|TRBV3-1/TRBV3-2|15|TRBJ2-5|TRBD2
TGTGCCAGCAGCCAAGATCTGACTAGCTACAAGACCCAGTACTTC
CASSQDLTSYKTQYF
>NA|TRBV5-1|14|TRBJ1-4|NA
TGCGCCAGCAGCAAGGGAGAGGGGGATGAAAAACTGTTTTTT
CASSKGEGDEKLFF
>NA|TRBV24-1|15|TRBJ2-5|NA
TGTGCCACCAGTGATGGGGGGACAGACCAAGAGACCCAGTACTTC
CATSDGGTDQETQYF
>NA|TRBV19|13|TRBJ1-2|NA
TGTGCCAGTAGCCCCAGGGTTAACTATGGCTACACCTTC
CASSPRVNYGYTF
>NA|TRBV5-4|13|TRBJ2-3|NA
TGTGCCAGCAGCTTGCGGTTCACAGATACGCAGTATTTT
CASSLRFTDTQYF
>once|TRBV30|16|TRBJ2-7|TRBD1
TGTGCCTGGACCTCCGTGGGACAGGGGGTGTTCTACGAGCAGTACTTC
CAWTSVGQGVFYEQYF
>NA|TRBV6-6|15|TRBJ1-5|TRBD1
TGTGCCAGCAGAGATGCAGGGGGCGGGAATCAGCCCCAGCATTTT
CASRDAGGGNQPQHF
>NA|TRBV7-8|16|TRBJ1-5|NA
TGTGCCAGCAGCTTAGCGCTCAGAACTAGCAATCAGCCCCAGCATTTT
CASSLALRTSNQPQHF
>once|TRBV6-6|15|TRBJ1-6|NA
TGTGCCAGCAGCCGCGACACTTCCTATAATTCACCCCTCCACTTT
CASSRDTSYNSPLHF
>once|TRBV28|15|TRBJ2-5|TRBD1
TGTGCCAGCGGATGGGGCAGGGGGCGCGGGGAGACCCAGTACTTC
CASGWGRGRGETQYF
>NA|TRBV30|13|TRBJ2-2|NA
TGTGCCTGGAGTGAGAGTCTGGCCGGGGAGCTGTTTTTT
CAWSESLAGELFF
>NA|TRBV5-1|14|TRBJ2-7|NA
TGCGCCAGCTCTTCCGGGCTCTCGACCTACGAGCAGTACTTC
CASSSGLSTYEQYF